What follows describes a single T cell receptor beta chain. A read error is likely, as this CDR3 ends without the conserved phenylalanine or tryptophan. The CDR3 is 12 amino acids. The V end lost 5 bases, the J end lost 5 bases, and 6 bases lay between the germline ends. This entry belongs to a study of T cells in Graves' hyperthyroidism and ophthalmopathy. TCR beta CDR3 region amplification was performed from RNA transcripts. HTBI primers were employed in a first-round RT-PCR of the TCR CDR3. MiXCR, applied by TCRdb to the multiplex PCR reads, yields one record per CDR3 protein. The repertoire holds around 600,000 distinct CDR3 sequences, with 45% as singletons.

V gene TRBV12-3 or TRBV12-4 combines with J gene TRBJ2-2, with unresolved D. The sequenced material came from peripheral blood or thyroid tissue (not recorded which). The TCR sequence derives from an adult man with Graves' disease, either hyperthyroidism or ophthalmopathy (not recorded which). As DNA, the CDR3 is TGTGCCAGCAGTCCTCGGACCGGGGAGCTGTTTCTT. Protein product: CASSPRTGELFL.